This T cell receptor (beta chain) was sequenced in a study of blood T cell repertoires in COVID-19. Patients at the Seattle site were enrolled during active infection and followed longitudinally. Assay used: immunoSEQ multiplex PCR; TCRdb lists only in-frame clones, some missing. The data show 200,000 to 250,000 clones, about four fifths seen once. The CDR3 is 15 residues long. The V gene's germline CDR1 is DFQATT and CDR2 SNEGSKA (reference sequence). Trimming shortened V by 3 bases and J by 2 bases, and 13 bases separated the two germline ends. The V gene is TRBV20-1, the J gene TRBJ2-2, with D possibly being TRBD2 (6 bases). The specimen was peripheral blood. This TCR was sampled from an elderly woman with COVID-19, enrolled during active disease. The CDR3 reads CSASPGLQNTGELFF. The CDR3 coding sequence is TGCAGTGCTAGTCCGGGACTTCAAAACACCGGGGAGCTGTTTTTT.